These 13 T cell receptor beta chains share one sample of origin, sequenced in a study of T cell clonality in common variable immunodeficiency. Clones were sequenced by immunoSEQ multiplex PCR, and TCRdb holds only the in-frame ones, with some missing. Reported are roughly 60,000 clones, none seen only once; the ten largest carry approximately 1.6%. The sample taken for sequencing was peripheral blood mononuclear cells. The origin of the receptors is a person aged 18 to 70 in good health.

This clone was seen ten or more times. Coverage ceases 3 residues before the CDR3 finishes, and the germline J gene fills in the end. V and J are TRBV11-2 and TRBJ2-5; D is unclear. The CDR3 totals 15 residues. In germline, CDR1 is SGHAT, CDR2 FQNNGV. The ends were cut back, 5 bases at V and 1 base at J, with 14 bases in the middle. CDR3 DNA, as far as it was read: TGTGCCAGCAGCCCAAATATAGGGCTCCAAGAGACC. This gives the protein CASSPNIGLQET. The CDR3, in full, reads CASSPNIGLQETQYF. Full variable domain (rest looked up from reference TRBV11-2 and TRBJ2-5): EAGVAQSPRYKIIEKRQSVAFWCNPISGHATLYWYQQILGQGPKLLIQFQNNGVVDDSQLPKDRFSAERLKGVDSTLKIQPAKLEDSAVYLCASSPNIGLQETQYFGPGTRLLVL.

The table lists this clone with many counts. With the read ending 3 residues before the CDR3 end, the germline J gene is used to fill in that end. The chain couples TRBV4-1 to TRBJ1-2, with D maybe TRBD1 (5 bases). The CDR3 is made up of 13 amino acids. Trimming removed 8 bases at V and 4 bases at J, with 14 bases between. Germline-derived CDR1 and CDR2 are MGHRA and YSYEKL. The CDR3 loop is CASVPQGGYGYTF. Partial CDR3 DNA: TGCGCCAGCGTACCCCAGGGCGGCTATGGC.

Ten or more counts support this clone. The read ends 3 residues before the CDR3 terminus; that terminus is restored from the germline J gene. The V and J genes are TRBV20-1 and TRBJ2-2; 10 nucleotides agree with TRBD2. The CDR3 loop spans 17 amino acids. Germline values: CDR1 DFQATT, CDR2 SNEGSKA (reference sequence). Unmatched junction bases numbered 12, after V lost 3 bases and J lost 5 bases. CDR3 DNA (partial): TGCAGTGCTAGGGGTACCGCTAGCGGGAGTGCGACCGGGGAG. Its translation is CSARGTASGSATGE. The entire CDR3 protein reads CSARGTASGSATGELFF.

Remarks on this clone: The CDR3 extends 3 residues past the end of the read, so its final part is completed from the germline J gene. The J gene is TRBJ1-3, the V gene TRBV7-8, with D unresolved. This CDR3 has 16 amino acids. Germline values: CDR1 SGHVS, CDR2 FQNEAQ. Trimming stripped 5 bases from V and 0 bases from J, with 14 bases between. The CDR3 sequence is CASSLTSTSSGNTIYF. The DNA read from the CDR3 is TGTGCCAGCAGCCTAACCTCCACGAGCTCTGGAAACACC.

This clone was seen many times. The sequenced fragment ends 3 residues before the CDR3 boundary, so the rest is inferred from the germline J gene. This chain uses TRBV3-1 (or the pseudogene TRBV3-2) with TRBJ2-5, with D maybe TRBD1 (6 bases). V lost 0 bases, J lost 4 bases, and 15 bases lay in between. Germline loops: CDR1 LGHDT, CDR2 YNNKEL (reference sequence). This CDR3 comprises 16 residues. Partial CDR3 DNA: TGTGCCAGCAGCCAAGAGGATTTGGGGGCTGGAGAGACC. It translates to CASSQEDLGAGET. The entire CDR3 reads CASSQEDLGAGETQYF.

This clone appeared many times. The CDR3 sequence is CSVLRQGTYGYTF. The CDR3 bases that were read are TGCAGTGTTCTTAGACAGGGGACGTATGGC. The chain combines TRBV20-1 with TRBJ1-2; 8 bases are shared with TRBD1. With the read ending 3 residues before the CDR3 end, the germline J gene is used to fill in that end. Germline assignment: CDR1 DFQATT and CDR2 SNEGSKA (reference sequence). This CDR3 comprises 13 residues. V lost 7 bases, J lost 5 bases, and 9 bases stayed unmatched.

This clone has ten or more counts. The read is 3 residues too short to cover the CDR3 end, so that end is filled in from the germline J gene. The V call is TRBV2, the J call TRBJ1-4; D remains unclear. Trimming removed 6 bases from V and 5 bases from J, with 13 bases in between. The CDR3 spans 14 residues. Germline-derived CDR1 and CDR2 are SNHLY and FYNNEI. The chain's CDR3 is CASRKRVANEKLFF. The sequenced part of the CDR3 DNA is TGTGCCAGCAGGAAGAGGGTGGCGAATGAAAAA.

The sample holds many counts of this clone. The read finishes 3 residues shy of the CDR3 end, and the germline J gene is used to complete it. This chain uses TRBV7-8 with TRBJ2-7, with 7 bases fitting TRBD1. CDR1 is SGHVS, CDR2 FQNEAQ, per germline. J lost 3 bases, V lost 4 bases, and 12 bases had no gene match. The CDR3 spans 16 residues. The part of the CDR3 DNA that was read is TGTGCCAGCAGCTACCCGGCGGGCCAGGGGGACTACGAG. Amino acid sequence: CASSYPAGQGDYE. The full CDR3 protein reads CASSYPAGQGDYEQYF. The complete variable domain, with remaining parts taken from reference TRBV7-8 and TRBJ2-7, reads GAGVSQSPRYKVAKRGQDVALRCDPISGHVSLFWYQQALGQGPEFLTYFQNEAQLDKSGLPSDRFFAERPEGSVSTLKIQRTQQEDSAVYLCASSYPAGQGDYEQYFGPGTRLTVT.

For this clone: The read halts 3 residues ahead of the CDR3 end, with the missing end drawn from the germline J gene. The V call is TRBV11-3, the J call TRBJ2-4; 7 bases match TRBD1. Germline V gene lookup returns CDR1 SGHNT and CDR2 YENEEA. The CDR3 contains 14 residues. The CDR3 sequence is CASSHKRQGGIQYF. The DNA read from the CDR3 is TGTGCCAGCAGCCATAAGCGACAGGGCGGTATT.

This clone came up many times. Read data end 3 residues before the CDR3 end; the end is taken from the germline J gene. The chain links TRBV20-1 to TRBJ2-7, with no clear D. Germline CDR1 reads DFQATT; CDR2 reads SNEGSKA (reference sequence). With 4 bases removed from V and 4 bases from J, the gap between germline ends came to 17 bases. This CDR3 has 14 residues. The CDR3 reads CSAIDLRSGYEQYF. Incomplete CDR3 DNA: TGCAGTGCTATTGACCTCAGGAGTGGTTACGAG.

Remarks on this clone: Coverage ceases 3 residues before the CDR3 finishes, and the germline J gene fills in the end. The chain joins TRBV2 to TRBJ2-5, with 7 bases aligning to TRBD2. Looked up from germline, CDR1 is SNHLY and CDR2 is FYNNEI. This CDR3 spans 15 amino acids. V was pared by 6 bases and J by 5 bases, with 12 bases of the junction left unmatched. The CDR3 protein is CASSGYAGVGETQYF. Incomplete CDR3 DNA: TGTGCCAGCAGCGGGTATGCGGGAGTTGGGGAGACC.

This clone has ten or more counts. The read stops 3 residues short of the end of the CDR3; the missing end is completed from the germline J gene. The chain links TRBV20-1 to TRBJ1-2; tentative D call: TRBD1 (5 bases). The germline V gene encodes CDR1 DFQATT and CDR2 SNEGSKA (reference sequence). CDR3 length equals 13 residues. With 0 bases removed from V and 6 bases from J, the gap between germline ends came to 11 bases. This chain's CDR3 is CSARDPTVNGYTF. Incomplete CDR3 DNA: TGCAGTGCTAGAGACCCGACAGTTAATGGC.

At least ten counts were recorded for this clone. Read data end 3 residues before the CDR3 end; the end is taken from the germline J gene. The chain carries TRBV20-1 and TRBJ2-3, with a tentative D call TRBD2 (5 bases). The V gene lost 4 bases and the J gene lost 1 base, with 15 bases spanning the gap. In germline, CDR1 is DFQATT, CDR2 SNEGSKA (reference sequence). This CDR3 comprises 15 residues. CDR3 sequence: CSAKDSSGGTDTQYF. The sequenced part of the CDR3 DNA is TGCAGTGCTAAAGACTCTTCCGGGGGCACAGATACG.